This TCR beta chain was sequenced in a study of blood T cell repertoires in COVID-19. Only in-frame clones appear in the TCRdb table, and some are missing; sequencing was by immunoSEQ multiplex PCR. The sample consists of under 95,000 clones, 79% of them appearing once. CDR3 length equals 15 residues. CDR1 and CDR2 (germline): MDHEN, SYDVKM. The V end lost 8 bases, the J end lost 0 bases, and 14 bases lay between the germline ends. V gene TRBV28 combines with J gene TRBJ1-5; D remains unclear. The sequenced material came from peripheral blood. The clonotype was recovered from an older man with acute or convalescent COVID-19. The DNA of the CDR3 is TGTGCCAGCCATTCCACACATGCTAGCAATCAGCCCCAGCATTTT. Protein product: CASHSTHASNQPQHF.